This passage covers 32 T cell receptor beta chains from one sample sequenced in a study of response to subunit inactivated influenza vaccine. MiXCR, applied by TCRdb to the RT-PCR reads, yields one record per CDR3 protein. Here the sample spans roughly 670,000 distinct CDR3 sequences, 14% being singletons. This specimen consisted of PBMCs from blood, obtained 14 days before vaccination. The source of these receptors is a man aged 45-60 years who received an inactivated influenza vaccine.

The chain uses TRBV2 and TRBJ1-2; D gene ambiguous. CDR3 length: 14 amino acids. The ends were cut back, 6 bases at V and 2 bases at J, with 13 bases in the middle. CDR1 and CDR2 (germline): SNHLY, FYNNEI. DNA for the CDR3: TGTGCCAGCAGGAGCACCCTGGGGAACTATGGCTACACCTTC. Amino acids: CASRSTLGNYGYTF.

This clonotype was detected only a few times. V gene TRBV7-6 combines with J gene TRBJ2-5; D ambiguous. The CDR3 length is 14 residues. V dropped 3 bases and J dropped 5 bases, with 13 bases sitting between them. Germline V gives CDR1 SGHVS, CDR2 FNYEAQ. The CDR3 DNA sequence: TGTGCCAGCAGCTTTGGATCTCGTGCGGAGACCCAGTACTTC. Its translation: CASSFGSRAETQYF.

The chain has TRBV6-5 and TRBJ2-2, with a tentative D call TRBD2 (5 bases). Germline lookup yields CDR1 MNHEY and CDR2 SVGAGI. V lost 4 bases to trimming and J lost 2 bases, with 11 bases between them. The CDR3 loop spans 15 amino acids. The CDR3 nucleotides are TGTGCCAGCAGTTTGGGAGCGCTTAACACCGGGGAGCTGTTTTTT. Protein product: CASSLGALNTGELFF.

This clonotype was found many times. The chain recombines TRBV7-9 with TRBJ2-7, with D maybe TRBD1 (6 bases). The CDR3 is made up of 15 amino acids. CDR1 and CDR2 (germline): SEHNR, FQNEAQ (reference sequence). Trimming pared 6 bases from V and 0 bases from J, leaving 15 bases between. The CDR3 DNA is TGTGCCAGCAGTTTTATAGGACAGACCTCCTACGAGCAGTACTTC. Protein: CASSFIGQTSYEQYF. The complete variable domain, with remaining parts taken from reference TRBV7-9 and TRBJ2-7, reads DTGVSQNPRHKITKRGQNVTFRCDPISEHNRLYWYRQTLGQGPEFLTYFQNEAQLEKSRLLSDRFSAERPKGSFSTLEIQRTEQGDSAMYLCASSFIGQTSYEQYFGPGTRLTVT.

The V gene is TRBV2, the J gene TRBJ1-1, with D possibly TRBD1 on 5 matching bases. The CDR3 totals 12 residues. Germline V gene sequence: CDR1 SNHLY, CDR2 FYNNEI. V lost 7 bases to trimming and J lost 3 bases, with 9 bases between them. For the CDR3, the DNA is TGTGCCAGCATAATGGGGGACACTGAAGCTTTCTTT. Translated: CASIMGDTEAFF.

This clonotype was observed a handful of times. DNA of the CDR3: TGCAGTGCTAGCGGGACTAGCGGGGGATCCTACGAGCAGTACTTC. Its translation is CSASGTSGGSYEQYF. The chain joins TRBV20-1 to TRBJ2-7; 14 bases agree with TRBD2. Germline V gives CDR1 DFQATT, CDR2 SNEGSKA (reference sequence). The CDR3 loop spans 15 amino acids. After removal of 3 bases from V and 1 base from J, the junction contained 2 bases not matched to a gene.

The chain employs TRBV28 and TRBJ2-3, with D maybe TRBD1 (5 bases). V was cut by 6 bases and J by 2 bases, with 24 bases left in between. Germline CDR1 is MDHEN and CDR2 is SYDVKM. The CDR3 consists of 18 residues. CDR3 in DNA: TGTGCCAGCAGGATTGATAGCCTCCCGAGACAGTCCACAGATACGCAGTATTTT. Residues: CASRIDSLPRQSTDTQYF.

This rearrangement joins TRBV2 to TRBJ2-1; D may be TRBD1 (6 bases). Trimming took off 4 bases at V and 3 bases at J, with 10 bases between the two ends. The CDR3 is 14 amino acids. Germline-derived CDR1 and CDR2 are SNHLY and FYNNEI. The CDR3 DNA sequence: TGTGCCAGCAGTGGAGACAGGCACTACAATGAGCAGTTCTTC. Protein product: CASSGDRHYNEQFF.

The sample holds a few counts of this clonotype. V usage is TRBV25-1 and J usage is TRBJ2-7; tentatively, D is TRBD1 or TRBD2 (6 bases each). Between the trimmed V and J ends, which lost 4 bases and 3 bases, there was a span of 13 bases. In germline, CDR1 is MGHDK, CDR2 SYGVNS. The CDR3 spans 14 residues. CDR3 sequence reads: CASSVGGAGYEQYF. The CDR3 DNA is TGTGCCAGCAGTGTGGGGGGCGCGGGCTACGAGCAGTACTTC.

This clonotype was observed a handful of times. This chain links TRBV25-1 with TRBJ1-2; D remains ambiguous. CDR1 MGHDK and CDR2 SYGVNS come from the germline V gene. Trimming pared 4 bases from V and 4 bases from J, leaving 7 bases between. The CDR3 totals 12 residues. The CDR3, as DNA: TGTGCCAGCAGTGTTGGTTTCTATGGCTACACCTTC. It codes for CASSVGFYGYTF.

DNA of the CDR3: TGTGCCACCAGCAGAGATTTCCCAGGGCCCTGGTCCTACGAGCAGTACTTC. Protein sequence: CATSRDFPGPWSYEQYF. This chain links TRBV15 with TRBJ2-7; perhaps TRBD1 as D (5 bases). Germline V gene data show CDR1 as LNHNV and CDR2 as YYDKDF (reference sequence). The CDR3 covers 17 residues. With 0 bases removed from V and 1 base from J, the gap between germline ends came to 16 bases.

This sequence joins TRBV7-2 and TRBJ2-5; 8 nucleotides align to TRBD2. Trimming removed 5 bases from V and 5 bases from J; junction bases left unmatched: 7. CDR3 length equals 14 residues. Looked up from germline, CDR1 is SGHTA and CDR2 is FQGNSA. CDR3 nucleotide sequence: TGTGCCAGCAGCCCCAGGCGGGGGGTTGAGACCCAGTACTTC. It translates to CASSPRRGVETQYF.

This clonotype was found a few times. This chain connects TRBV5-1 to TRBJ1-2; D unresolved. The CDR3 consists of 14 residues. V was shortened by 4 bases and J by 1 base, with 11 bases between the two germline ends. From germline, CDR1 is SGHRS and CDR2 YFSETQ. CDR3 sequence: CASSPGVLNYGYTF. CDR3 DNA sequence: TGCGCCAGCAGCCCCGGAGTGCTTAACTATGGCTACACCTTC.

The chain recombines TRBV6-5 with TRBJ2-5; D gene uncertain. CDR1 is MNHEY, CDR2 SVGAGI, per germline. Trimming shortened V by 2 bases and J by 7 bases, and 14 bases separated the two germline ends. The CDR3 length is 14 residues. The CDR3 DNA reads as TGTGCCAGCAGTTACGGACCGACCCGGCGGACCCAGTACTTC. The encoded protein is CASSYGPTRRTQYF.

This chain links TRBV2 with TRBJ2-3; D is unclear. Trimming cost V 0 bases and J 2 bases, with 9 bases left between them. Germline-derived CDR1 and CDR2 are SNHLY and FYNNEI. The CDR3 has 15 residues. The DNA of the CDR3 is TGTGCCAGCAGTGAAGCGCGTGGCTCCACAGATACGCAGTATTTT. It translates to CASSEARGSTDTQYF. The complete variable domain, with remaining parts taken from reference TRBV2 and TRBJ2-3, reads EPEVTQTPSHQVTQMGQEVILRCVPISNHLYFYWYRQILGQKVEFLVSFYNNEISEKSEIFDDQFSVERPDGSNFTLKIRSTKLEDSAMYFCASSEARGSTDTQYFGPGTRLTVL.

Of note for this clonotype: The junction shows a germline mismatch at one end, possibly a read error. V and J are TRBV30 and TRBJ1-1; D possibly corresponds to TRBD1 (5 bases). Germline V lookup: CDR1 GTSNPN, CDR2 SVGIG (reference sequence). The CDR3 has 14 amino acids. CDR3 in DNA: TGTGCCTGGAGTGTACGCGAGCCGTCAGGGTTTCTCCGTTTT. Translating it yields CAWSVREPSGFLRF.

This clonotype occurred a few times. The genes are TRBV9 and TRBJ2-6; 8 bases are shared with TRBD1. V lost 3 bases, J lost 0 bases, and 8 bases stayed unmatched. This CDR3 region has 18 residues. CDR1 and CDR2 from the germline V gene are SGDLS and YYNGEE. CDR3 sequence (DNA): TGTGCCAGCAGCGCTCTCCCGGACAGGGTCTCTGGGGCCAACGTCCTGACTTTC. This translates into CASSALPDRVSGANVLTF. Using reference TRBV9 and TRBJ2-6 for the parts outside the CDR3, the full variable domain is DSGVTQTPKHLITATGQRVTLRCSPRSGDLSVYWYQQSLDQGLQFLIQYYNGEERAKGNILERFSAQQFPDLHSELNLSSLELGDSALYFCASSALPDRVSGANVLTFGAGSRLTVL.

The chain employs TRBV5-1 and TRBJ1-1, with 7 positions matching TRBD1. The CDR3 is 15 amino acids. The germline V gene encodes CDR1 SGHRS and CDR2 YFSETQ. V dropped 2 bases and J dropped 1; count of bases not matched to a gene: 5. The CDR3 spells CASSFTQGTNTEAFF. Here the CDR3 DNA reads TGCGCCAGCAGCTTTACACAGGGGACGAACACTGAAGCTTTCTTT.

This clonotype showed up just once. At one boundary the junction diverges from the germline segment, which might be a read error. V gene TRBV27 combines with J gene TRBJ2-3, with a weak D call TRBD1 (6 bases). The CDR3 loop spans 17 amino acids. CDR1 is MNHEY, CDR2 SMNVEV, per germline (reference sequence). CDR3: CASSLRATGWSTDTHYF. The CDR3 DNA reads as TGTGCCAGCAGTTTAAGAGCCACAGGGTGGTCCACAGATACGCATTATTTT.

The rearrangement uses TRBV11-2 and TRBJ2-1, with 9 bases identical to TRBD2. CDR1 is SGHAT and CDR2 is FQNNGV in the germline V gene. The J segment lost 8 bases and the V segment lost 5 bases, leaving 10 bases of the junction unmatched. This CDR3 spans 15 amino acids. CDR3 sequence reads: CASSARASGVYEQFF. In DNA form, the CDR3 reads TGTGCCAGCAGCGCCCGGGCTAGCGGGGTCTATGAGCAGTTCTTC. Together with reference TRBV11-2 and TRBJ2-1, the CDR3 gives the full variable domain: EAGVAQSPRYKIIEKRQSVAFWCNPISGHATLYWYQQILGQGPKLLIQFQNNGVVDDSQLPKDRFSAERLKGVDSTLKIQPAKLEDSAVYLCASSARASGVYEQFFGPGTRLTVL.

This clonotype was seen a few times. The chain employs TRBV13 and TRBJ2-5; 7 nucleotides line up with TRBD2. This CDR3 contains 12 residues. CDR1 is PRHDT and CDR2 is FYEKMQ in the germline V gene (reference sequence). The trim removed 1 base at V and 14 bases at J, leaving 7 bases unmatched. CDR3 protein: CASSLEGGGPYF. Written as DNA, the CDR3 is TGTGCCAGCAGCTTAGAAGGCGGGGGTCCCTACTTC. The full variable domain, in which reference TRBV13 and TRBJ2-5 provide the parts outside the CDR3, is AAGVIQSPRHLIKEKRETATLKCYPIPRHDTVYWYQQGPGQDPQFLISFYEKMQSDKGSIPDRFSAQQFSDYHSELNMSSLELGDSALYFCASSLEGGGPYFGPGTRLLVL.

Many counts were recorded for this clonotype. The chain joins TRBV7-2 to TRBJ2-3; a weak D match, TRBD1 (6 bases). Trimming removed 4 bases at V and 6 bases at J, with 14 bases between. This CDR3 is 14 amino acids long. Looked up from germline, CDR1 is SGHTA and CDR2 is FQGNSA. The CDR3: CASSYAGVGDTQYF. For the CDR3, the DNA is TGTGCCAGCAGCTATGCAGGGGTCGGGGATACGCAGTATTTT.

This clonotype has only one observation. V is TRBV18 and J is TRBJ1-5; unclear D gene. The tail of the sequence fits TRBJ2-3 better, so the J call may be wrong. Germline assignment: CDR1 KGHSH and CDR2 LQKENI. The CDR3 covers 15 residues. CDR3 loop: CASSPDRTVNQPQYF. Here the CDR3 DNA reads TGTGCCAGCTCACCAGATAGGACCGTCAATCAGCCCCAGTATTTT.

This clonotype has only a few counts. This chain joins TRBV20-1 and TRBJ2-5, with 7 positions matching TRBD1. J was trimmed by 5 bases and V by 6 bases; bases with no gene match: 9. The CDR3 is 13 residues long. CDR1 and CDR2 (germline): DFQATT, SNEGSKA (reference sequence). The CDR3 DNA sequence: TGCAGTGCCGACGAGAGGGGGCAGGAGACCCAGTACTTC. Its protein is CSADERGQETQYF.

The J gene is TRBJ2-5, the V gene TRBV12-3 or TRBV12-4; the D gene is possibly TRBD1 (6 bases). The V gene lost 3 bases and the J gene lost 3 bases, with 11 bases spanning the gap. The CDR3 consists of 14 residues. The CDR3 here is CASSLVGDKETQYF. The CDR3 DNA sequence: TGTGCCAGCAGTTTGGTGGGGGACAAAGAGACCCAGTACTTC.

This chain uses TRBV12-3 or TRBV12-4 with TRBJ2-6; TRBD2 aligns across 9 bases. CDR3 size: 16 residues. After removal of 5 bases from V and 1 base from J, the junction contained 3 bases not matched to a gene. CDR3 residues: CASSQSGRSGANVLTF. CDR3 bases: TGTGCCAGCAGTCAGAGCGGGAGGTCTGGGGCCAACGTCCTGACTTTC.

This clonotype was seen ten or more times. The rearrangement joins TRBV5-1 to TRBJ1-6; tentative D call: TRBD1 (6 bases). Germline lookup yields CDR1 SGHRS and CDR2 YFSETQ. The CDR3 sequence is 14 residues long. V was pared by 0 bases and J by 6 bases, with 7 bases between. This CDR3 is CASSLGTVNSPLHF. The CDR3 DNA sequence: TGCGCCAGCAGCTTGGGGACAGTTAATTCACCCCTCCACTTT.

This clonotype turned up a few times. This rearrangement joins TRBV27 to TRBJ1-5, with D unclear. The V end lost 0 bases, the J end lost 6 bases, and 15 bases lay between the germline ends. Germline values: CDR1 MNHEY, CDR2 SMNVEV (reference sequence). This CDR3 has 16 residues. The chain's CDR3 is CASSLSGRLTTQPQHF. CDR3 coding DNA: TGTGCCAGCAGTTTATCAGGGCGCCTTACAACTCAGCCCCAGCATTTT.

The table lists this clonotype with a count of one. The rearrangement joins TRBV10-1 to TRBJ2-5, with D tentatively TRBD1 (5 bases). CDR1 WNHNN and CDR2 SYGVQD come from the germline V gene (reference sequence). The CDR3 sequence is 14 residues long. V lost 3 bases and J lost 2, with 10 bases in between. The CDR3 region is CASSEGVPQETQYF. CDR3 nucleotides: TGCGCCAGCAGTGAAGGGGTGCCTCAAGAGACCCAGTACTTC.

The chain has TRBV6-2 or TRBV6-3 and TRBJ2-5; no reliable D call. CDR3 length equals 13 residues. Germline values: CDR1 MNHEY, CDR2 SVGEGT. With 7 bases removed from V and 5 bases from J, the gap between germline ends came to 14 bases. The CDR3 DNA reads as TGTGCCAGCAACGACGCTAGATTTGAGACCCAGTACTTC. Its translation: CASNDARFETQYF.

There are a few counts of this clonotype. The chain joins TRBV28 to TRBJ2-3, with TRBD2 matching 11 bases. The CDR3 totals 16 residues. V gave up 2 bases and J gave up 2 bases; unmatched junction bases: 3. CDR1 is MDHEN and CDR2 is SYDVKM in the germline V gene. CDR3 amino acids: CASSLRLAGFTDTQYF. For the CDR3, the DNA is TGTGCCAGCAGTTTAAGACTAGCGGGGTTCACAGATACGCAGTATTTT.

The chain is built from TRBV24-1 and TRBJ2-5, with D possibly being TRBD2 (7 bases). Germline V gene data show CDR1 as KGHDR and CDR2 as SFDVKD. The CDR3 loop spans 14 amino acids. V lost 7 bases, J lost 10 bases, and 21 bases lay in between. The CDR3 DNA sequence: TGTGCCACCAGCGGGGGCCCAAAATGGGGGGGCCAGTACTTC. Translation: CATSGGPKWGGQYF.